This TCR beta chain came from a study of T-cell memory formation after mild COVID-19. Looking at the study overall: Across donors, TCR clusters were largely donor specific.

The 5'RACE method, run with constant-segment primers, produced TCR alpha and TCR beta cDNA libraries (carrying sample barcodes and UMIs). TCRdb re-called the 5' RACE reads through MiXCR, storing one row per CDR3 protein. The sample lists more than 450,000 distinct CDR3 sequences, about a sixth occurring once. This clonotype was seen only a few times. At one of its ends the junction is not consistent with the germline gene, which may arise from a read error. Specimen: PBMCs or a T cell subset sorted from them (not recorded which). The receptor was isolated from an adult woman who had mild COVID-19 (a few samples of this study predate the infection). Cell type and time point are not known.

CDR3: CASSLALNTEVFF. The DNA for the CDR3 is TGTGCCAGCAGCCTCGCCTTGAACACTGAAGTTTTCTTT. The V and J genes are TRBV7-8 and TRBJ1-1; D is undetermined. This CDR3 comprises 13 residues. CDR1 and CDR2 from the germline V gene are SGHVS and FQNEAQ.